This T cell receptor (beta chain) is from a study of T cell responses to AZD1222 COVID-19 vaccine. Generated by immunoSEQ multiplex PCR, the TCRdb table keeps only in-frame clones and is missing some. This table holds fewer than 85,000 clones, 90% found once. To note about this clone: The antigen is undetermined.

V gave up 2 bases and J gave up 5 bases; unmatched junction bases: 9. The CDR3 spans 16 residues. Germline loops: CDR1 SGHNT, CDR2 YENEEA. Study results and limitations: Repertoire sampling occurred only after the peak T cell response. Seropositive status at baseline applied to only five to seven AZD1222 recipients. Donors were largely white British and mainly female; clonal diversity was possibly underestimated.

The TCR comes from an adult in good health. Sequences were derived from peripheral blood, sampled on day 0 of AZD1222 vaccination. V and J are TRBV11-3 and TRBJ1-1; 9 bases align to TRBD1. The CDR3, as DNA: TGTGCCAGCAGCTTACAAACGGGACAGGGCGGGACTGAAGCTTTCTTT. Protein: CASSLQTGQGGTEAFF.